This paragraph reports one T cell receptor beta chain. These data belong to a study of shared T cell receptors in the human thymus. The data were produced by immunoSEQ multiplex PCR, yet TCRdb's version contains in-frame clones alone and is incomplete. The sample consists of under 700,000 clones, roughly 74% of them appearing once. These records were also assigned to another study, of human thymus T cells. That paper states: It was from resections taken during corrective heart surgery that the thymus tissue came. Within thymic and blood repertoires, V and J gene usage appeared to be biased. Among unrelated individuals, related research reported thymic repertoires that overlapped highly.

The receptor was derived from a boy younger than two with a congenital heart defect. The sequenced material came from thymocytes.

In DNA form, the CDR3 reads TGTGCCAGCCGGGGACTAGCGGGAGACGAGCAGTACTTC. Its translation: CASRGLAGDEQYF. This chain connects TRBV28 to TRBJ2-7; 14 bases align to TRBD2. This CDR3 contains 13 residues. J lost 5 bases, V lost 8 bases, and 2 bases had no gene match. Germline V gene sequence: CDR1 MDHEN, CDR2 SYDVKM.